The 31 T cell receptor beta chains in this list originate from one sample, sequenced in a study of PD-1 blockade in classical Hodgkin lymphoma. Only in-frame clones appear in the TCRdb table, and some are missing; sequencing was by immunoSEQ multiplex PCR. The repertoire holds over 60,000 clones, with over 55% as singletons. Each patient's relapse followed autologous stem cell transplantation, and brentuximab vedotin exposure varied. This specimen was peripheral blood mononuclear cells (PBMCs), taken before the second cycle of nivolumab. These receptors were obtained from a human donor with classical Hodgkin lymphoma.

This chain connects TRBV19 to TRBJ2-1; either TRBD1 or TRBD2 may supply D (7 bases each). Trimming shortened V by 6 bases and J by 4 bases, and 22 bases separated the two germline ends. This CDR3 is 17 amino acids long. The germline gives CDR1 LNHDA, CDR2 SQIVND (reference sequence). The CDR3 DNA is TGTGCCAGTAGCCGAGGGGGCAGCGGGAACCTATACAATGAGCAGTTCTTC. Amino acid sequence: CASSRGGSGNLYNEQFF.

This clone was detected once. The rearrangement joins TRBV6-6 to TRBJ2-7, with D uncertain. Trimming cost V 4 bases and J 3 bases, with 13 bases left between them. CDR1 and CDR2 from the germline V gene are MNHNY and SVGAGI (reference sequence). The CDR3 has 14 residues. This CDR3 reads CASSSTQPIYEQYF. In DNA, the CDR3 is TGTGCCAGCAGTTCCACCCAACCCATCTACGAGCAGTACTTC.

The rearrangement links TRBV10-1 to TRBJ2-3; D might be TRBD2 (6 bases). Germline-derived CDR1 and CDR2 are WNHNN and SYGVQD (reference sequence). This CDR3 comprises 17 residues. V was cut by 0 bases and J by 3 bases, with 16 bases left in between. The CDR3 region is CASSESLEGLGTDTQYF. The CDR3, as DNA: TGCGCCAGCAGTGAGTCGTTAGAGGGACTGGGGACAGATACGCAGTATTTT.

The chain combines TRBV18 with TRBJ1-2, with D unresolved. This CDR3 is built from 13 residues. Germline V lookup: CDR1 KGHSH, CDR2 LQKENI. Trimming took 3 bases from V and 8 from J, leaving 13 bases between them. The CDR3 reads CASSPGEGQGYTF. CDR3 DNA: TGTGCCAGCTCACCCGGGGAGGGTCAAGGCTACACCTTC. Full variable domain (remainder filled in from reference TRBV18 and TRBJ1-2): NAGVMQNPRHLVRRRGQEARLRCSPMKGHSHVYWYRQLPEEGLKFMVYLQKENIIDESGMPKERFSAEFPKEGPSILRIQQVVRGDSAAYFCASSPGEGQGYTFGSGTRLTVV.

The sample holds a few counts of this clone. CDR3 in amino acids: CASSPRAGGHREQYF. In DNA form, the CDR3 reads TGTGCCAGCAGCCCCCGAGCGGGGGGACACCGCGAGCAGTACTTC. The chain combines TRBV7-2 with TRBJ2-7; 9 nucleotides agree with TRBD2. Germline loops: CDR1 SGHTA, CDR2 FQGNSA. The CDR3 runs 15 residues. J was trimmed by 6 bases and V by 5 bases; bases with no gene match: 11.

The rearrangement links TRBV7-9 to TRBJ2-5; a possible D gene is TRBD1 (6 bases). The germline V gene has CDR1 SEHNR and CDR2 FQNEAQ (reference sequence). The CDR3 consists of 13 residues. V lost 3 bases and J 4 bases, leaving 9 bases between the germline ends. The CDR3 spells CASSLLGGETQYF. The CDR3 DNA follows: TGTGCCAGCAGCTTGCTAGGGGGAGAGACCCAGTACTTC.

This clone came up many times. The genes are TRBV12-5 and TRBJ1-1, with a possible D match to TRBD1 (5 bases). Trimming removed 0 bases at V and 3 bases at J, with 8 bases between. Germline CDR1 reads LGHNT; CDR2 reads FRNRAP. The CDR3 runs to 14 residues. In nucleotides, the CDR3 is TGTGCTAGTGGTTTGGTAGGGACCGACACTGAAGCTTTCTTT. This sequence encodes CASGLVGTDTEAFF.

The chain couples TRBV28 to TRBJ1-3, with D possibly TRBD1 on 5 matching bases. The V and J ends lost 6 bases and 9 bases respectively, with 9 bases between them. Per germline, CDR1 MDHEN and CDR2 SYDVKM. CDR3 length: 11 amino acids. Here the CDR3 DNA reads TGTGCCAGCAGCTTGGGGCTCACCATATATTTT. Its protein product is CASSLGLTIYF.

The chain has TRBV5-4 and TRBJ1-1, with TRBD1 matching 8 bases. The V and J ends lost 3 bases and 3 bases, in that order; junction bases with no gene match: 7. The CDR3 loop spans 15 amino acids. Germline V gene data show CDR1 as SGHNT and CDR2 as YYREEE (reference sequence). The CDR3: CASSWGTGRHTEAFF. CDR3 DNA: TGTGCCAGCAGCTGGGGGACAGGTAGGCACACTGAAGCTTTCTTT. Drawing the rest from reference TRBV5-4 and TRBJ1-1, the complete variable domain is ETGVTQSPTHLIKTRGQQVTLRCSSQSGHNTVSWYQQALGQGPQFIFQYYREEENGRGNFPPRFSGLQFPNYSSELNVNALELDDSALYLCASSWGTGRHTEAFFGQGTRLTVV.

This rearrangement joins TRBV15 to TRBJ2-2; D not resolved. Germline lookup yields CDR1 LNHNV and CDR2 YYDKDF (reference sequence). The CDR3 length is 12 residues. V lost 0 bases and J 6 bases, leaving 2 bases between the germline ends. The CDR3 DNA follows: TGTGCCACCAGCAGAGAGGCCGGGGAGCTGTTTTTT. This codes for CATSREAGELFF.

Of note for this clone: The germline gene is not matched at one end of the junction; a read error may be the cause. The chain recombines TRBV7-9 with TRBJ2-5, with 14 bases matching TRBD2. The CDR3 contains 14 residues. CDR1 SEHNR and CDR2 FQNEAQ come from the germline V gene (reference sequence). CDR3 bases: TGTACCAGCAGCAGACTAGCGGGAGGGGAGACCCAGTACTTC. Protein: CTSSRLAGGETQYF.

The chain links TRBV6-9 to TRBJ2-7; D remains ambiguous. Germline loops: CDR1 MNHGY, CDR2 SVAAGI. V lost 6 bases and J 2 bases, leaving 17 bases between the germline ends. The CDR3 covers 15 residues. This CDR3 reads CASSIRAHQAYEQYF. The CDR3, as DNA: TGTGCCAGCAGCATTAGGGCCCACCAAGCCTACGAGCAGTACTTC.

The chain links TRBV12-5 to TRBJ2-1; TRBD2 matches at 8 bases. CDR3 size: 16 residues. V shed 5 bases, J shed 2 bases, and the junction held 8 bases outside the gene matches. Germline V lookup: CDR1 LGHNT, CDR2 FRNRAP. CDR3 nucleotide sequence: TGTGCTAGTGGTACCCCGGGGGGGAAGACCTACAATGAGCAGTTCTTC. This translates into CASGTPGGKTYNEQFF.

The V gene is TRBV28, the J gene TRBJ1-5; D call uncertain. Trimming removed 5 bases from V and 2 bases from J, with 13 bases in between. The CDR3 sequence is 15 residues long. Germline assignment: CDR1 MDHEN and CDR2 SYDVKM. CDR3 amino acids: CASSPPAWRNQPQHF. The CDR3 DNA is TGTGCCAGCAGTCCCCCCGCGTGGCGCAATCAGCCCCAGCATTTT.

The V call is TRBV5-1, the J call TRBJ2-2; D is perhaps TRBD1 or TRBD2 (6 bases each). V was pared by 4 bases and J by 3 bases, with 13 bases between. The CDR3 spans 15 residues. Germline CDR1 reads SGHRS; CDR2 reads YFSETQ. This CDR3 is CASSVEGGYTGELFF. Here the CDR3 DNA reads TGCGCCAGCAGCGTGGAGGGGGGATACACCGGGGAGCTGTTTTTT.

This clone turned up a few times. The J gene is TRBJ1-2, the V gene TRBV18, with 8 nucleotides matching TRBD1. The CDR3 is made up of 15 amino acids. Losses at the gene ends were 1 base for V and 4 bases for J; bases not matched to a gene: 5. Germline assignment: CDR1 KGHSH and CDR2 LQKENI. CDR3 sequence reads: CASSPLQGAGYGYTF. The CDR3 DNA is TGTGCCAGCTCACCACTGCAGGGGGCGGGCTATGGCTACACCTTC.

The V and J genes are TRBV5-6 and TRBJ2-2, with D possibly being TRBD2 (6 bases). V dropped 2 bases and J dropped 5 bases, with 13 bases sitting between them. Looked up from germline, CDR1 is SGHDT and CDR2 is YYEEEE. This CDR3 region has 15 residues. The CDR3 region is CASSLIGSGTGELFF. DNA for the CDR3: TGTGCCAGCAGCTTAATCGGGAGTGGGACCGGGGAGCTGTTTTTT.

V is TRBV5-4 and J is TRBJ2-5; 7 nucleotides line up with TRBD1. J lost 5 bases, V lost 3 bases, and 10 bases had no gene match. The CDR3 loop spans 15 amino acids. In germline, CDR1 is SGHNT, CDR2 YYREEE (reference sequence). The CDR3 is CASSSFTGVQETQYF. The CDR3 region has the DNA TGTGCCAGCAGCTCATTTACAGGGGTCCAGGAGACCCAGTACTTC. Full variable domain (missing parts from reference TRBV5-4 and TRBJ2-5): ETGVTQSPTHLIKTRGQQVTLRCSSQSGHNTVSWYQQALGQGPQFIFQYYREEENGRGNFPPRFSGLQFPNYSSELNVNALELDDSALYLCASSSFTGVQETQYFGPGTRLLVL.

This chain connects TRBV13 to TRBJ2-7, with 12 bases matching TRBD2. Trimming at V came to 3 bases and at J to 0 bases, leaving 6 bases not matched to a gene. This CDR3 contains 17 residues. The germline V gene encodes CDR1 PRHDT and CDR2 FYEKMQ (reference sequence). CDR3 DNA: TGTGCCAGCAGCTTGGCTAGCGGGGGGGCAAGCTCCTACGAGCAGTACTTC. Protein product: CASSLASGGASSYEQYF.

Many counts were recorded for this clone. This chain connects TRBV6-5 to TRBJ2-7; TRBD1 aligns across 7 bases. CDR3 length equals 15 residues. CDR1 MNHEY and CDR2 SVGAGI come from the germline V gene. Trimming at V came to 10 bases and at J to 1 base, leaving 13 bases not matched to a gene. CDR3 DNA sequence: TGTGCCACAAGACCTCAGGACAGGTCTTCCTACGAGCAGTACTTC. Translation: CATRPQDRSSYEQYF.

V gene TRBV5-5 combines with J gene TRBJ1-1; D possibly corresponds to TRBD1 (6 bases). This CDR3 region has 17 residues. The V end lost 0 bases, the J end lost 0 bases, and 15 bases lay between the germline ends. Germline loops: CDR1 SGHKS, CDR2 YYEKEE (reference sequence). Written as DNA, the CDR3 is TGTGCCAGCAGCTTGGTCAGCGGACAGCGACTGAACACTGAAGCTTTCTTT. Encoded protein: CASSLVSGQRLNTEAFF.

The V and J genes are TRBV6-6 and TRBJ2-7; D remains unclear. Germline V CDR1 and CDR2: MNHNY, SVGAGI (reference sequence). V lost 6 bases and J lost 2, with 17 bases in between. There are 15 residues in the CDR3. The CDR3 is CASSIRAHQAYEQYF. The CDR3 nucleotides are TGTGCCAGCAGCATTAGGGCCCACCAAGCCTACGAGCAGTACTTC.

V gene TRBV28 combines with J gene TRBJ1-1; a weak D match, TRBD1 (6 bases). V was cut by 10 bases and J by 6 bases, with 18 bases left in between. The CDR3 is made up of 13 amino acids. Germline values: CDR1 MDHEN, CDR2 SYDVKM. The CDR3 region is CATLGTLGSEAFF. CDR3 in DNA: TGTGCCACCCTTGGGACATTAGGATCTGAAGCTTTCTTT.

The chain joins TRBV27 to TRBJ2-3, with 8 bases identical to TRBD1. This CDR3 spans 16 amino acids. Looked up from germline, CDR1 is MNHEY and CDR2 is SMNVEV (reference sequence). V gave up 6 bases and J gave up 4 bases; unmatched junction bases: 12. The CDR3 reads CASSPSRTGLPDTQYF. As DNA, the CDR3 is TGTGCCAGCAGCCCCTCCCGGACAGGGCTCCCAGATACGCAGTATTTT.

This clone was seen a few times. The gene calls are TRBV4-1 and TRBJ1-5; D ambiguous. Germline assignment: CDR1 MGHRA and CDR2 YSYEKL. Trimming removed 3 bases at V and 14 bases at J, with 20 bases between. The CDR3 sequence is 14 residues long. The CDR3 sequence is CASSHPSFWASEHF. In DNA form, the CDR3 reads TGCGCCAGCAGCCATCCCTCCTTCTGGGCGTCCGAGCATTTT.

V is TRBV4-1 and J is TRBJ1-6; TRBD1 matches 7 bases. Looked up from germline, CDR1 is MGHRA and CDR2 is YSYEKL. Germline trimming cut 4 bases from V and 11 bases from J; bases unmatched to any gene: 14. CDR3 length: 16 residues. The CDR3 nucleotides are TGCGCCAGCAGCCGCAGGGATAACAGGGGAGAGACACCCCTCCACTTT. It yields the protein CASSRRDNRGETPLHF.

The chain combines TRBV5-1 with TRBJ2-7, with TRBD1 matching 8 bases. The CDR3 length is 15 residues. The V segment lost 0 bases and the J segment 0 bases; nucleotides outside the gene matches: 2. The germline gives CDR1 SGHRS, CDR2 YFSETQ. DNA for the CDR3: TGCGCCAGCAGCTTGGGACAGGGGAACTCCTACGAGCAGTACTTC. Translated, it gives CASSLGQGNSYEQYF.

The chain carries TRBV2 and TRBJ1-6; TRBD1 aligns across 7 bases. The CDR3 covers 13 residues. The germline CDR1 and CDR2 sequences are SNHLY and FYNNEI. With V trimmed by 10 bases and J by 10 bases, 10 bases remained unmatched. CDR3 protein: CATRQGVSSPLHF. CDR3 bases: TGTGCCACCCGACAGGGAGTAAGCTCACCCCTCCACTTT. Combining the CDR3 with reference TRBV2 and TRBJ1-6 gives the whole variable domain EPEVTQTPSHQVTQMGQEVILRCVPISNHLYFYWYRQILGQKVEFLVSFYNNEISEKSEIFDDQFSVERPDGSNFTLKIRSTKLEDSAMYFCATRQGVSSPLHFGNGTRLTVT.

This sequence joins TRBV27 and TRBJ2-2; 12 nucleotides agree with TRBD2. CDR1 MNHEY and CDR2 SMNVEV come from the germline V gene (reference sequence). The CDR3 consists of 15 residues. After removal of 4 bases from V and 7 bases from J, the junction contained 4 bases not matched to a gene. In DNA, the CDR3 is TGTGCCAGCAGTTCACTAGCGGGAGGAATCGGGGAGCTGTTTTTT. It is translated as CASSSLAGGIGELFF.

In its sample, this clone was seen once. The CDR3 DNA is TGTGCCAGCTCACCATCCGAGGGGGTTAACACTGAAGCTTTCTTT. It codes for CASSPSEGVNTEAFF. The chain combines TRBV18 with TRBJ1-1, with a weak D call TRBD1 (6 bases). There are 15 residues in the CDR3. The V end was cut by 2 bases, the J end by 2 bases, with 12 bases between. The V gene's germline CDR1 is KGHSH and CDR2 LQKENI.

The CDR3 sequence is CASSKPGRHNQPQHF. The CDR3 DNA follows: TGTGCCAGTAGTAAACCGGGACGGCACAATCAGCCCCAGCATTTT. The chain joins TRBV19 to TRBJ1-5; the D gene is possibly TRBD1 (5 bases). Germline lookup yields CDR1 LNHDA and CDR2 SQIVND (reference sequence). V lost 4 bases to trimming and J lost 3 bases, with 13 bases between them. The CDR3 totals 15 residues.